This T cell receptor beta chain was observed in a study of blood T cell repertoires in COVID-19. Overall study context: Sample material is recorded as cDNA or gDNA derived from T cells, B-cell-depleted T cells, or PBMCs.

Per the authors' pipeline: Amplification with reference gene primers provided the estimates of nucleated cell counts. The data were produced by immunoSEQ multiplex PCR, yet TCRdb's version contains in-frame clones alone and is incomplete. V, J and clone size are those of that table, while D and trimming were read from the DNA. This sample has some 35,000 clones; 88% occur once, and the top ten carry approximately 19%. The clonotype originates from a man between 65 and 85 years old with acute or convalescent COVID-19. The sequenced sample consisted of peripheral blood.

The CDR3: CSVADRSDTEAFF. CDR3 nucleotide sequence: TGCAGCGTTGCTGACAGGTCGGACACTGAAGCTTTCTTT. The chain recombines TRBV29-1 with TRBJ1-1; weak D call: TRBD1 (6 bases). This CDR3 is 13 amino acids long. The V and J ends lost 4 bases and 3 bases respectively, with 12 bases between them. Germline assignment: CDR1 SQVTM and CDR2 ANQGSEA. Drawing the rest from reference TRBV29-1 and TRBJ1-1, the complete variable domain is SAVISQKPSRDICQRGTSLTIQCQVDSQVTMMFWYRQQPGQSLTLIATANQGSEATYESGFVIDKFPISRPNLTFSTLTVSNMSPEDSSIYLCSVADRSDTEAFFGQGTRLTVV.